Sequencing of this T cell receptor (beta chain) was carried out in a study of cytomegalovirus exposure and HLA in healthy donors. Whole-study findings and limits: Analyzed later, most CMV-associated TCR beta chains appeared HLA-restricted. Reports credit the classifier with highly specific, highly sensitive diagnosis of cytomegalovirus status.

The CDR3 spans 10 residues. Trimming pared 8 bases from V and 13 bases from J, leaving 9 bases between. Germline V gene lookup returns CDR1 SNHLY and CDR2 FYNNEI. 60 Vbeta and 13 Jbeta primers were used in PCR. Measured with immunoSEQ multiplex PCR; TCRdb has only the in-frame clones, and not every one. The sample shows roughly 120,000 clones, and more than 1% sits with its ten largest clones. Worth noting for this clone: The antigen is unknown.

Sequenced input: PBMCs. V gene TRBV2 combines with J gene TRBJ1-6, with D unclear. The TCR was taken from a man aged 18 to 29 in good health and CMV-seronegative. This CDR3 is CASCRGPLHF. The CDR3 DNA reads as TGTGCCAGCTGTCGAGGTCCCCTCCACTTT.